The present entry profiles one T cell receptor beta chain with its context. CD8+ and CD4+ T cells were negatively isolated; TEMRA cells were FACS-enriched. The data belong to a study of CD8 T cells in Susac syndrome. An amount of RNA that ranged from roughly 0.5 to 1 ug was reverse transcribed with random hexamers. Amplification of TCR beta CDR3 spanned 54 Vbeta and 13 Jbeta via immunoSEQ multiplex PCR. TCRdb re-analysed the immunoSEQ multiplex PCR reads in MiXCR, keeping a single row per CDR3 protein. The data contain more than 20,000 distinct CDR3 sequences, just under 95% of them singletons. Germline assignment: CDR1 SQVTM and CDR2 ANQGSEA. V lost 3 bases, J lost 0 bases, and 6 bases lay in between. The CDR3 is 13 amino acids.

The chain has TRBV29-1 and TRBJ2-1; no clear D. This receptor was obtained from a human donor in good health. Input material: CD8+ T cells from PBMCs. CDR3 bases: TGCAGCGTTGACGGTAGCTCCTACAATGAGCAGTTCTTC. This translates into CSVDGSSYNEQFF.